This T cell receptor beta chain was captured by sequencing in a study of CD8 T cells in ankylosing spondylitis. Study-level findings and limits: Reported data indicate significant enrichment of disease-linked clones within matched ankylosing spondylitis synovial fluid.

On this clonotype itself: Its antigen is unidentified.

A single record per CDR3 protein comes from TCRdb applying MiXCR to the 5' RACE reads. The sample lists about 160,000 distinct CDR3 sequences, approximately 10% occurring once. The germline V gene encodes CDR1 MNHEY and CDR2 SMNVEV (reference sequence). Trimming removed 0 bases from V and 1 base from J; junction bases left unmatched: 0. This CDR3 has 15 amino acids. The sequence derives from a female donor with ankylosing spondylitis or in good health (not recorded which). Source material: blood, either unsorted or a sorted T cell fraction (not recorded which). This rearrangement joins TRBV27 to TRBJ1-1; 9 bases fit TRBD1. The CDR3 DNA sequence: TGTGCCAGCAGTTTATCGGACAGGGGGAACACTGAAGCTTTCTTT. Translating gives CASSLSDRGNTEAFF.